The 7 T cell receptor beta chains below come from one sample, sequenced in a study of T cells after posttransplantation cyclophosphamide. Assay: immunoSEQ multiplex PCR; the TCRdb copy retains only in-frame clones and omits some. Sampling found 12,000 or so clones, none seen once. The material sequenced was PBMCs. All receptors derive from a woman aged 40 to 50 in good health, CMV-negative, and a related stem cell transplant donor.

This clone was detected many times. The chain links TRBV6-5 to TRBJ1-1, with unresolved D. The CDR3 loop spans 12 amino acids. The V end was cut by 4 bases, the J end by 8 bases, with 11 bases between. Germline V gene data show CDR1 as MNHEY and CDR2 as SVGAGI. The CDR3 nucleotides read TGTGCCAGCAGTTCTGGGCCCGGCGAAGCTTTCTTT. It encodes CASSSGPGEAFF.

This clone came up many times. The chain recombines TRBV28 with TRBJ2-1, with a tentative D call TRBD2 (5 bases). CDR1 is MDHEN and CDR2 is SYDVKM in the germline V gene. V was shortened by 3 bases and J by 0 bases, with 12 bases between the two germline ends. CDR3 length equals 16 residues. CDR3 coding DNA: TGTGCCAGCAGTTTCGGTAGCGCCAACTCCTACAATGAGCAGTTCTTC. Amino acid sequence: CASSFGSANSYNEQFF.

The table lists this clone with many counts. V usage is TRBV27 and J usage is TRBJ1-1; D perhaps matches TRBD1 (5 bases). Trimming took off 1 base at V and 0 bases at J, with 9 bases between the two ends. CDR3 length equals 15 residues. CDR1 and CDR2 from the germline V gene are MNHEY and SMNVEV (reference sequence). CDR3 nucleotides: TGTGCCAGCAGTTTATATGGGGCGGTGAACACTGAAGCTTTCTTT. The encoded protein is CASSLYGAVNTEAFF.

This clone has at least ten counts. CDR3 amino acids: CASSLFRIAGDFGGNEQFF. CDR3 bases: TGTGCCAGCAGCTTATTCCGGATAGCGGGAGATTTCGGAGGGAATGAGCAGTTCTTC. The V gene is TRBV7-8, the J gene TRBJ2-1; 9 bases fit TRBD2. Germline CDR1 is SGHVS and CDR2 is FQNEAQ. The CDR3 totals 19 residues. V was clipped by 2 bases and J by 7 bases; unmatched bases: 18.

In this sample, this clone turned up many times. The V call is TRBV7-9, the J call TRBJ1-1, with D possibly TRBD1 on 6 matching bases. The germline V gene encodes CDR1 SEHNR and CDR2 FQNEAQ (reference sequence). V dropped 2 bases and J dropped 9 bases, with 13 bases sitting between them. This CDR3 region has 13 residues. The CDR3 spells CASSLSGVGKAFF. The CDR3 DNA reads as TGTGCCAGCAGCTTATCAGGGGTCGGGAAAGCTTTCTTT.

This clone was seen repeatedly, ten times or more. The rearrangement joins TRBV7-9 to TRBJ2-7; D is undetermined. The CDR3 consists of 15 residues. The germline V gene encodes CDR1 SEHNR and CDR2 FQNEAQ (reference sequence). V dropped 5 bases and J dropped 1 base, with 15 bases sitting between them. The CDR3 loop is CASSSLSVVSYEQYF. The CDR3 bases are TGTGCCAGCAGCAGCCTGTCTGTTGTTTCCTACGAGCAGTACTTC.

This clone was detected ten times or more. Compared with germline, one end of the junction differs, possibly owing to a read error. The V gene is TRBV6-2 or TRBV6-3, the J gene TRBJ2-1, with D possibly TRBD1 on 6 matching bases. The CDR3 covers 15 residues. Germline-derived CDR1 and CDR2 are MNHEY and SVGEGT. The CDR3 coding sequence is TGTGCCTGCAGAAATCTCCCAGGGGCCTACAATGAGCAGTTCTTC. Translating it yields CACRNLPGAYNEQFF.